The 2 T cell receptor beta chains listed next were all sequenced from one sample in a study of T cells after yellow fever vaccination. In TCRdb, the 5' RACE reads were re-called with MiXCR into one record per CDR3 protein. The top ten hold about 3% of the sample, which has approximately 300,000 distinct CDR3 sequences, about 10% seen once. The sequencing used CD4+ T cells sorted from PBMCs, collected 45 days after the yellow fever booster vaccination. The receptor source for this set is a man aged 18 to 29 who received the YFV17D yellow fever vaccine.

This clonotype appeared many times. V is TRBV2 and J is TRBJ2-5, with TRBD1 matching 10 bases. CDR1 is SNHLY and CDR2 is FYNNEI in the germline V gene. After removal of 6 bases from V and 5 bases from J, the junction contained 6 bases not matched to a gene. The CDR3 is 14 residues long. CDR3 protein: CASRPGQGWETQYF. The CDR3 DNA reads TGTGCCAGCAGGCCGGGACAGGGGTGGGAGACCCAGTACTTC. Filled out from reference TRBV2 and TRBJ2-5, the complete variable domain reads EPEVTQTPSHQVTQMGQEVILRCVPISNHLYFYWYRQILGQKVEFLVSFYNNEISEKSEIFDDQFSVERPDGSNFTLKIRSTKLEDSAMYFCASRPGQGWETQYFGPGTRLLVL.

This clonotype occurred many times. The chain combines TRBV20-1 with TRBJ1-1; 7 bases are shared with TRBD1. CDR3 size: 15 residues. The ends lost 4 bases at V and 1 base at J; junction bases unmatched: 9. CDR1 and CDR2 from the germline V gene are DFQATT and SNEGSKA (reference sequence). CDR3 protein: CSATPYNRGNTEAFF. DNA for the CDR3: TGCAGTGCTACACCTTATAACAGGGGGAACACTGAAGCTTTCTTT.